The TCR beta chain described here comes from a study of blood T cell repertoires in COVID-19. Some clones are missing from TCRdb's copy, which holds only in-frame ones; the method was immunoSEQ multiplex PCR. The sample shows over 250,000 clones, around 87% of them seen only once. This clone was counted once. CDR1 SGHNT and CDR2 YYREEE come from the germline V gene (reference sequence). The CDR3 extends over 14 amino acids. Trimming removed 2 bases from V and 0 bases from J, with 6 bases in between. Sequenced sample: peripheral blood. This chain links TRBV5-4 with TRBJ1-3; the D is unclear. This TCR was recovered from a middle-aged woman who had recovered from COVID-19. The CDR3 is CASSFFNSGNTIYF. CDR3 DNA sequence: TGTGCCAGCAGCTTCTTTAACTCTGGAAACACCATATATTTT. The variable domain in full, completed from reference TRBV5-4 and TRBJ1-3, reads ETGVTQSPTHLIKTRGQQVTLRCSSQSGHNTVSWYQQALGQGPQFIFQYYREEENGRGNFPPRFSGLQFPNYSSELNVNALELDDSALYLCASSFFNSGNTIYFGEGSWLTVV.